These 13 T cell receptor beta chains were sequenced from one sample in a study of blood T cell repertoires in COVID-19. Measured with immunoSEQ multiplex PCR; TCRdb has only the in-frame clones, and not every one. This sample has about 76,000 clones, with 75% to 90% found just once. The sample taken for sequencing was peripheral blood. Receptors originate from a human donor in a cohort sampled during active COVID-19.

CDR3 sequence (DNA): TGTGCCATCAGCTCGACACTGAACACCGGGGAGCTGTTTTTT. Translation gives CAISSTLNTGELFF. The chain uses TRBV10-3 and TRBJ2-2; D ambiguous. The CDR3 runs 14 residues. V was clipped by 6 bases and J by 1 base, with 9 bases between them. Germline CDR1 and CDR2: ENHRY and SYGVKD.

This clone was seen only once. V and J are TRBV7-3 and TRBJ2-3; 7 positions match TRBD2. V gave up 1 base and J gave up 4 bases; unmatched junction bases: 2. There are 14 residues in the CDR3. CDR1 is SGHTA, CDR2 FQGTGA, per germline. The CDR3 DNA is TGTGCCAGCAGCTTAAGAGGGAGGGCAGATACGCAGTATTTT. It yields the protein CASSLRGRADTQYF.

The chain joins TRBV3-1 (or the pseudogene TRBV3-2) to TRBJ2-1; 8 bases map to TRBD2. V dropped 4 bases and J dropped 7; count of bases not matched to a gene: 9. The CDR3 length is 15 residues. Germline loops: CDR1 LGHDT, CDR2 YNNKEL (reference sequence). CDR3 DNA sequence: TGTGCCAGCAGCCCCCCAGCGGGGGTTACAAATGAGCAGTTCTTC. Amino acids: CASSPPAGVTNEQFF.

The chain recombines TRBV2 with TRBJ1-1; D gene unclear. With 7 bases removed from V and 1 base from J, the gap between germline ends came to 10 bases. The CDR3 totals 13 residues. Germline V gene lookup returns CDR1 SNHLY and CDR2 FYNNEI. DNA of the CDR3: TGTGCCAGCACCATCCGACAGAACACTGAAGCTTTCTTT. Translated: CASTIRQNTEAFF. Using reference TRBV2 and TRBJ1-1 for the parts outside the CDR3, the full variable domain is EPEVTQTPSHQVTQMGQEVILRCVPISNHLYFYWYRQILGQKVEFLVSFYNNEISEKSEIFDDQFSVERPDGSNFTLKIRSTKLEDSAMYFCASTIRQNTEAFFGQGTRLTVV.

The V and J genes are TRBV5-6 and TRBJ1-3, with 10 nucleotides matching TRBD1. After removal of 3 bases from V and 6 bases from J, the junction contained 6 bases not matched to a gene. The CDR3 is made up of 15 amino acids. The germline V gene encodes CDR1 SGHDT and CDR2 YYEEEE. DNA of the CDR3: TGTGCCAGCAGCTCTCGGACAGGGGGAGAAAACACCATATATTTT. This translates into CASSSRTGGENTIYF.

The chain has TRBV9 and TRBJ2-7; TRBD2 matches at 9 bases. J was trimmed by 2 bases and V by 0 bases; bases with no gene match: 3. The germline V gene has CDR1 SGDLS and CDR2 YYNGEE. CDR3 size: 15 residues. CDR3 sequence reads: CASSVGSGGPYEQYF. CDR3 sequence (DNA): TGTGCCAGCAGCGTAGGAAGCGGGGGGCCCTACGAGCAGTACTTC.

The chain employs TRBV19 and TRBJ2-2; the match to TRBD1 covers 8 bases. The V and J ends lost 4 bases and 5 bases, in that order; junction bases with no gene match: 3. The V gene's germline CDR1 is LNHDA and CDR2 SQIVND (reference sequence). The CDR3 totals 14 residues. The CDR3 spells CASSTWTGTGELFF. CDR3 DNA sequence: TGTGCCAGTAGTACATGGACAGGGACCGGGGAGCTGTTTTTT.

The CDR3 sequence: CASSLGDRGNQPQHF. Written as DNA, the CDR3 is TGCGCCAGCAGCTTGGGGGACAGGGGGAATCAGCCCCAGCATTTT. This sequence joins TRBV5-1 and TRBJ1-5; 11 bases match TRBD1. V shed 0 bases, J shed 4 bases, and the junction held 0 bases outside the gene matches. The germline V gene encodes CDR1 SGHRS and CDR2 YFSETQ. The CDR3 is 15 amino acids.

CDR3 sequence (DNA): TGTGCCAGTAGTCACACGGACAGACCCTACGAGCAGTACTTC. It yields the protein CASSHTDRPYEQYF. The chain couples TRBV19 to TRBJ2-7, with a tentative D call TRBD1 (6 bases). The germline gives CDR1 LNHDA, CDR2 SQIVND (reference sequence). The CDR3 has 14 residues. V lost 5 bases, J lost 2 bases, and 13 bases lay in between.

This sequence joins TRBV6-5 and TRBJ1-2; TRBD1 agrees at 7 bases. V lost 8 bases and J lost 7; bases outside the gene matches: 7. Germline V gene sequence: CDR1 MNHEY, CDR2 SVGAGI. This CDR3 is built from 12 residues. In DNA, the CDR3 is TGTGCCAGCTCCTGGACAGGACGTGGCTACACCTTC. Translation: CASSWTGRGYTF.

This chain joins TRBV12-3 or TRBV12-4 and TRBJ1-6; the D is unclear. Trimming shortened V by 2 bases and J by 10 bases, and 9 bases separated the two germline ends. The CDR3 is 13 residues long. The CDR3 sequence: CASSLKLESPLHF. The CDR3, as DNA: TGTGCCAGCAGTTTAAAATTGGAGTCACCCCTCCACTTT.

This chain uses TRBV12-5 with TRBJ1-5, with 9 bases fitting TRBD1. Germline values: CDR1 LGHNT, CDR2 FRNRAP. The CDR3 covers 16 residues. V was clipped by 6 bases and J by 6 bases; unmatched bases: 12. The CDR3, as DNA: TGTGCTAGTGGCCGGACAGGGGCCCTCTTGGGTCAGCCCCAGCATTTT. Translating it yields CASGRTGALLGQPQHF.

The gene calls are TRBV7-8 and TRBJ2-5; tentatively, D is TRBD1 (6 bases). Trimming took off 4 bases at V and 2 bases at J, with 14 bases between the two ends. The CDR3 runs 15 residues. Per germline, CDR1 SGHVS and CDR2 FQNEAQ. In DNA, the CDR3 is TGTGCCAGCAGCTACGGACAGTTCGTTCAAGAGACCCAGTACTTC. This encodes CASSYGQFVQETQYF.